The sequence of this TCR beta chain was determined in a study of cytomegalovirus exposure and HLA in healthy donors. It was with 60 Vbeta and 13 Jbeta primers that the PCR ran. Clones were read by immunoSEQ multiplex PCR, and TCRdb kept only the in-frame ones, dropping some. The sample lists about 160,000 clones, 80% to 90% occurring once. This CDR3 spans 16 amino acids. Germline CDR1 and CDR2: SEHNR and FQNEAQ (reference sequence). V gave up 4 bases and J gave up 0 bases, with 14 bases separating them. Concerning this clone itself: The target antigen is unknown.

The study's findings and limits: In a later analysis, HLA-C alleles had the fewest associated TCRs, DRB1 alleles the most. Researchers reported that a few CMV-associated chains were confirmed in vitro as CMV antigen-specific.

This chain connects TRBV7-9 to TRBJ2-3; D might be TRBD1 (5 bases). This TCR derives from a young man in good health and CMV-seronegative. Sequencing input: PBMCs. The CDR3 region is CASSSSDTVSTDTQYF. The CDR3 DNA is TGTGCCAGCAGCTCCTCGGACACCGTGAGCACAGATACGCAGTATTTT.